This is a list of T cell receptor beta chains from one sample in a study of CD4 T cells in relation to SARS-CoV-2 and coronaviruses. The protocol was immunoSEQ multiplex PCR, while the TCRdb copy is restricted to in-frame clones and leaves out a portion. The sample lists about 38,000 clones, 88% occurring once. The material sequenced was memory CD4+ T cells from PBMCs. These TCRs come from an adult with COVID-19. The CDR3 runs from the conserved cysteine through the conserved F or W.

V	J	CDR3
TRBV29-1	TRBJ1-2	CSVEEWTGRTYGYTF
TRBV7-9	TRBJ1-2	CASSLEGGYGYTF
TRBV5-5	TRBJ2-5	CASRQSGASQETQYF
TRBV11-2	TRBJ2-5	CASSLGLQETQYF
TRBV27	TRBJ2-2	CASSPGLTNTGELFF
TRBV9	TRBJ2-1	CASSVSGGYHNEQFF
TRBV7-9	TRBJ2-7	CASGRDTYEQYF
TRBV7-2	TRBJ1-1	CASSLEISPDTEAFF
TRBV11-3	TRBJ1-1	CASSFSANLNRAFF
TRBV5-8	TRBJ2-3	CASSPRVDTQYF
TRBV28	TRBJ1-5	CASSRGGSNQPQHF
TRBV4-2	TRBJ1-2	CASSRTGTGYTF
TRBV5-4	TRBJ2-5	CASSLAGSQETQYF
TRBV19	TRBJ1-4	CASSTATGSNEKLFF
TRBV5-1	TRBJ2-3	CASSDPSSGGTDTQYF
TRBV7-8	TRBJ2-3	CASSRHTDTQYF
TRBV27	TRBJ1-1	CASSSPQGEGDTEAFF
TRBV19	TRBJ1-1	CASRGGTGNQWNTEAFF
TRBV19	TRBJ2-7	CASSMRGSYEQYF
TRBV19	TRBJ1-4	CASSQRGVREKLFF
TRBV9	TRBJ2-7	CASSGAPDVTYEQYF
TRBV20-1	TRBJ2-5	CSAENQETQYF
TRBV30	TRBJ1-5	CAWSVPGSGAQHF
TRBV19	TRBJ1-4	CASSRPTQGTNEKLFF
TRBV3-1/TRBV3-2	TRBJ2-3	CASSNYGDTQYF
TRBV10-3	TRBJ1-1	CAISATGVPTEAFF
TRBV27	TRBJ2-2	CASRAAGNTGELFF
TRBV6-5	TRBJ1-6	CASTTGQTNSPLHF
TRBV12-3/TRBV12-4	TRBJ1-5	CASSLNSNQPQHF